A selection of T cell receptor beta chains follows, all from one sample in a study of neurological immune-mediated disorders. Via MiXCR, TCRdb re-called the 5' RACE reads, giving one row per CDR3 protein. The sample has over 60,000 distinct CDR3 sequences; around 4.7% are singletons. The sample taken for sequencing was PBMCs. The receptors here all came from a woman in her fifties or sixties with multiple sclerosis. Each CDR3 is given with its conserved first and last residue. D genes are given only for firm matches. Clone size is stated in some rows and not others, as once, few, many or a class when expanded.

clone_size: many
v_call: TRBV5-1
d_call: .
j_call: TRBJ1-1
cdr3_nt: TGCGCCAGCAGCCCAGCATCGGGGGGCCCCACTGAAGCTTTCTTT
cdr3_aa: CASSPASGGPTEAFF

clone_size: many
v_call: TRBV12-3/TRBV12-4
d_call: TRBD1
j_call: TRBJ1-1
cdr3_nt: TGTGCCAGCAGGAGGACAGGAGAAGCTTTCTTT
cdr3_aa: CASRRTGEAFF

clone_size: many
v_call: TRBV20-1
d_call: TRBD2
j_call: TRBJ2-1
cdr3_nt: TGCAGTGCGCGGCGACTAGCGGGGGTGATCTACAATGAGCAGTTCTTC
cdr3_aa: CSARRLAGVIYNEQFF

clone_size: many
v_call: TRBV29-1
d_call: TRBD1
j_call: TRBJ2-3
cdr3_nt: TGCAGCGTTGAAGGGGGCAGGGGGCAGGGAGATACGCAGTATTTT
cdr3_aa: CSVEGGRGQGDTQYF

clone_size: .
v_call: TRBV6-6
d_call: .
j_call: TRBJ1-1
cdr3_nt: TGTGCCAGCGGGACGTGGAACACTGAAGCTTTCTTT
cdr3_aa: CASGTWNTEAFF

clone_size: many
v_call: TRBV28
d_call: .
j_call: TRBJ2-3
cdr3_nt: TGTGCCAGCAGCTTACTCGGGACAATCACAGATACGCAGTATTTT
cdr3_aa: CASSLLGTITDTQYF

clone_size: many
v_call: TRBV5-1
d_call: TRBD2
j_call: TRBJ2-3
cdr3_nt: TGCGCCAGCAGCTTGGCCCCCGGACTAGCGGGGGAAAACACAGATACGCAGTATTTT
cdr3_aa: CASSLAPGLAGENTDTQYF

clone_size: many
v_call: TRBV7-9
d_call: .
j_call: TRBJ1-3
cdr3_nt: TGTGCCAGCAGCTCGCCAGGGATCCCTGGAAACACCATATATTTT
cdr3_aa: CASSSPGIPGNTIYF

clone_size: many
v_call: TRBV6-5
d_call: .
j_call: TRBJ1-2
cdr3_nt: TGTGCCAGCAGTTACCGGACAAATAATGGCTACACCTTC
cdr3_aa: CASSYRTNNGYTF

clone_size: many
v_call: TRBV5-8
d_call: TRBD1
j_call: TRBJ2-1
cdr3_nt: TGTGCCAGCAGCGACCGGACACAGGGGTCACTGAGGAATGAGCAGTTCTTC
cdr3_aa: CASSDRTQGSLRNEQFF

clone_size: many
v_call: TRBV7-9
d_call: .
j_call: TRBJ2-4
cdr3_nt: TGTGCCAGCAGCTCCAACGTTGCCAAAAACATTCAGTACTTC
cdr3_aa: CASSSNVAKNIQYF

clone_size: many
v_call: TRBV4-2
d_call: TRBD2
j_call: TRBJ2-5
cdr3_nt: TGTGCCAGCAGCCCCTTATCGGGGGGACAAGAGACCCAGTACTTC
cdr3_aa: CASSPLSGGQETQYF

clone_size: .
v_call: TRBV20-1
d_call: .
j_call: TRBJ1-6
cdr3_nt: TGCAGTGCTAGTTTGGGGCTTGGCGAACTCAACTTT
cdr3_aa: CSASLGLGELNF

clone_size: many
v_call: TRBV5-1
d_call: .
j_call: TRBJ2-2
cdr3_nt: TGCGCCAGCAGCTTGTTCCGACCTGATACCGGGGAGCTGTTTTTT
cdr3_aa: CASSLFRPDTGELFF

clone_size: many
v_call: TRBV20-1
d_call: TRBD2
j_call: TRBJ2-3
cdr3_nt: TGCAGTGCTAGATCGGGACTAGCAGGAGATACGCAGTATTTT
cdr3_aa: CSARSGLAGDTQYF

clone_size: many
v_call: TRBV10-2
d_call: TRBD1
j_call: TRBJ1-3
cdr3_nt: TGCGCCAGCAGTTCTTCAGGGGGACCTGGAAACACCATATATTTT
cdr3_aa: CASSSSGGPGNTIYF

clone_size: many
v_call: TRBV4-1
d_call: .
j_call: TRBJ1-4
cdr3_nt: TGCGCCAGCAGCCAAGATAGCCAGGGTGGCGAAAAACTGTTTTTT
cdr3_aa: CASSQDSQGGEKLFF

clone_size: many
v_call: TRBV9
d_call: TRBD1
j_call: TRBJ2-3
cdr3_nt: TGTGCCAGCACGTACAGGGGTCGTAGCACAGATACGCAGTATTTT
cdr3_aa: CASTYRGRSTDTQYF

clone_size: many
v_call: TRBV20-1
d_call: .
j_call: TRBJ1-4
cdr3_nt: TGCAGTGCTAGGTCGGGAGTCGCAACTAATGAAAAACTGTTTTTT
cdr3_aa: CSARSGVATNEKLFF

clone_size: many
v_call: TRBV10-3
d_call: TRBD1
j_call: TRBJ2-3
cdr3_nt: TGTGCCATCAGTGAGGGGGACAGGTTGGCAGATACGCAGTATTTT
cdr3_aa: CAISEGDRLADTQYF

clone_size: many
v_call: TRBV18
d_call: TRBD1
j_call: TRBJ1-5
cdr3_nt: TGTGCCAGCTCCGGCTATACAGGGGTTAGCAATCAGCCCCAGCATTTT
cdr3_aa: CASSGYTGVSNQPQHF

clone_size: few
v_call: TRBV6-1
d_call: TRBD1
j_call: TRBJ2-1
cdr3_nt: TGTGCCAGCAGTGAAACGCCGGGACAGCACAATGAGCAGTTCTTC
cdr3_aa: CASSETPGQHNEQFF

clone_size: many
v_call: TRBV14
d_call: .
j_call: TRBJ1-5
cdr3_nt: TGTGCCAGCAGCCAAAACTTGAATCAGCCCCAGCATTTT
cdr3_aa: CASSQNLNQPQHF

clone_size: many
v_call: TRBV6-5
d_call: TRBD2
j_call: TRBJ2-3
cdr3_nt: TGTGCCAGCAGTACTAGCGGGACCACAGATACGCAGTATTTT
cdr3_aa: CASSTSGTTDTQYF

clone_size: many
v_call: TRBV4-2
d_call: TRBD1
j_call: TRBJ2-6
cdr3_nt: TGTGCCAGCAGCCAAGAGGACAGGGTCCAGGCCCCCTCTGGGGCCAACGTCCTGACTTTC
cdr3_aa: CASSQEDRVQAPSGANVLTF

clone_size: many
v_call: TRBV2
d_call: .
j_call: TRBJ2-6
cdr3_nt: TGTGCCAGCAGCACAGAGTCTGGGGCCAACGTCCTGACTTTC
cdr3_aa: CASSTESGANVLTF

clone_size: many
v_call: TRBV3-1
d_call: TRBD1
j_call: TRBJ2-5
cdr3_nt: TGTGCCAGCAGCCGACGGGACAGCCAAGAGACCCAGTACTTC
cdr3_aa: CASSRRDSQETQYF

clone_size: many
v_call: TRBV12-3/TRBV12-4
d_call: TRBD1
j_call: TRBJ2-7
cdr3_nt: TGTGCCAGCAGTTGGAAGGGGACAGGGGGCTACGAGCAGTACTTC
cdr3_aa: CASSWKGTGGYEQYF

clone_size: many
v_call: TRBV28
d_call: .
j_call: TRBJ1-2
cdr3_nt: TGTGCCAGCAGCTGGAGGACAGTCTATGGCTACACCTTC
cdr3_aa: CASSWRTVYGYTF

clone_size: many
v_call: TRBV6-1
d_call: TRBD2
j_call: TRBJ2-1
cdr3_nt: TGTGCCAGCAGTCCAATAGCGGGGGGGCAAGAGATCAACTACAATGAGCAGTTCTTC
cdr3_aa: CASSPIAGGQEINYNEQFF

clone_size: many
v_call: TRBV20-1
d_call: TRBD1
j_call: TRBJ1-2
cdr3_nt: TGCAGTGCTAGCCTAGTAGGGGGCTCGGGTGGCTACACCTTC
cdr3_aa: CSASLVGGSGGYTF

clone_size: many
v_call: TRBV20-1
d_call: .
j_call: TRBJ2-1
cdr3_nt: TGCAGTGCTAGAGATCCCCGTGTCTACAATGAGCAGTTCTTC
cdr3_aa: CSARDPRVYNEQFF

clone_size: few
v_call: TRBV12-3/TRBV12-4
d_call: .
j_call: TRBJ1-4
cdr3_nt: TGTGCCAGCAGTTTGGGAGGGGCAAGGGAAAAACTGTTTTTT
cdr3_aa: CASSLGGAREKLFF

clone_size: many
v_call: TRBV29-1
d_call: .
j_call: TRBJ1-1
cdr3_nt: TGCAGAGTTGGGGGGAAGGACACTGAAGCTTTCTTT
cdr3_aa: CRVGGKDTEAFF

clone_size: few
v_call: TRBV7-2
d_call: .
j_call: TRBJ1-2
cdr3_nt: TGTGCCAGCAGCCAAGCCGGGGAGAGAGGCTACACCTTC
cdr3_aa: CASSQAGERGYTF

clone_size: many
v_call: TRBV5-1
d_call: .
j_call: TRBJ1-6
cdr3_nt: TGCGCCAGCAGCTCGCTAGGTAATTCACCCCTCCACTTT
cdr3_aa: CASSSLGNSPLHF

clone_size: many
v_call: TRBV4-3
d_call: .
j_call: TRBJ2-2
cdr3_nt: TGCGCCAGCAGCCAGAGCCGGGCCGGCGGGGAGCTGTTTTTT
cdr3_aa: CASSQSRAGGELFF

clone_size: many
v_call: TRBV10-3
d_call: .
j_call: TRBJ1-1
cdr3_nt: TGTGCCATCAGACCGGACGGGAACACTGAAGCTTTCTTT
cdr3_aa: CAIRPDGNTEAFF

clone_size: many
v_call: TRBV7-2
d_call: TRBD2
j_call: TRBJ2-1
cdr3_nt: TGTGCCAGCAGCTTATTTGGTCTAGCGGGGGATGAGCAGTTCTTC
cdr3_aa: CASSLFGLAGDEQFF

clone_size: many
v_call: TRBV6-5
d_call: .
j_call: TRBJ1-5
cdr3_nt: TGTGCCAGCAGAAACCAGGGCCCAAATCAGCCCCAGCATTTT
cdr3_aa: CASRNQGPNQPQHF